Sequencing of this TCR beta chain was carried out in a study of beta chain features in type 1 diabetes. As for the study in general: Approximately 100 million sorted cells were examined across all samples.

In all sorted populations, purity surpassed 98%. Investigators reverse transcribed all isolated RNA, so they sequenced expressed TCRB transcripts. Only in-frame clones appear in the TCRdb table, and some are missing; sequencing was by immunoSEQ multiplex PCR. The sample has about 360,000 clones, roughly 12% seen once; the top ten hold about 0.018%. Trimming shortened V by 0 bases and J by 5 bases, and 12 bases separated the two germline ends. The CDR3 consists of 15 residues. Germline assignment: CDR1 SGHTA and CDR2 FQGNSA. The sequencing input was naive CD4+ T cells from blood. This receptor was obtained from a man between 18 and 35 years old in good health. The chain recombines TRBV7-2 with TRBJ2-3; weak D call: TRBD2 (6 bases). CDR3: CASSLAGGRGDTQYF. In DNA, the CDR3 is TGTGCCAGCAGCTTAGCGGGAGGACGGGGAGATACGCAGTATTTT.